This TCR beta chain was captured by sequencing in a study of blood T cell repertoires in COVID-19. This clone came up a few times. TCRdb's table, derived via immunoSEQ multiplex PCR, lists solely in-frame clones and lacks some. This table has 200,000 to 250,000 clones, 70% to 90% appearing once. This TCR was sampled from a man aged 35 to 55 with acute or convalescent COVID-19. The material sequenced was peripheral blood.

CDR3 amino acids: CASSPGQGMTEAFF. The CDR3 DNA reads TGCGCCAGCAGCCCCGGACAGGGTATGACTGAAGCTTTCTTT. The genes are TRBV4-1 and TRBJ1-1, with 8 bases lining up with TRBD1. V gave up 4 bases and J gave up 5 bases; unmatched junction bases: 6. Germline V gene lookup returns CDR1 MGHRA and CDR2 YSYEKL. There are 14 residues in the CDR3.